The 15 T cell receptor beta chains below were found in one sample sequenced in a study of type 1 regulatory T cells (dated by TCRdb to the early 2020s). Sequencing used an Illumina MiSeq. TCRdb reprocessed the public reads (quality trimming at Q25 with fastp, clone calling with MiXCR) and kept in-frame beta chains. Rows with a matching CDR3 protein are joined into one entry that keeps the most common DNA and genes. In this sample the table shows 80,000 to 100,000 distinct CDR3 sequences, roughly 31% of which occur a single time. The top ten clonotypes cover 2% to 2.5% of the sample. The sequenced sample consisted of CD4+ T cells, either the whole sample or a sorted fraction (not recorded which). Source of these receptors: a human donor in good health.

The rearrangement joins TRBV7-3 to TRBJ2-3; D is unresolved. The CDR3 loop spans 16 amino acids. V dropped 5 bases and J dropped 4 bases, with 19 bases sitting between them. Germline V gene sequence: CDR1 SGHTA, CDR2 FQGTGA. Written as DNA, the CDR3 is TGTGCCAGCAGCATTCAAGGAGCCTCCCGGGCAGATACGCAGTATTTT. This encodes CASSIQGASRADTQYF.

The V and J genes are TRBV18 and TRBJ1-2; the D gene is possibly TRBD1 (5 bases). Trimming took off 2 bases at V and 3 bases at J, with 10 bases between the two ends. The V gene's germline CDR1 is KGHSH and CDR2 LQKENI. The CDR3 covers 14 residues. The CDR3 DNA is TGTGCCAGCTCACCATTAGGGGAAGACTATGGCTACACCTTC. Its protein is CASSPLGEDYGYTF.

The rearrangement links TRBV5-1 to TRBJ2-1; 7 nucleotides line up with TRBD1. The germline V gene encodes CDR1 SGHRS and CDR2 YFSETQ. Unmatched junction bases numbered 18, after V lost 4 bases and J lost 2 bases. The CDR3 length is 19 residues. The CDR3 DNA reads as TGCGCCAGCAGCGAACCGGGACAGCTATCTAGCAACCCCTACAATGAGCAGTTCTTC. This codes for CASSEPGQLSSNPYNEQFF.

In nucleotides, the CDR3 is TGTGCCAGCAGCCTGCTAGCGGGAAGAGAGACCCAGTACTTC. This sequence encodes CASSLLAGRETQYF. The V gene is TRBV7-2, the J gene TRBJ2-5, with 9 bases fitting TRBD2. Germline-derived CDR1 and CDR2 are SGHTA and FQGNSA. The CDR3 consists of 14 residues. V gave up 5 bases and J gave up 4 bases; unmatched junction bases: 5.

The genes are TRBV13 and TRBJ2-7, with 11 bases lining up with TRBD1. Germline-derived CDR1 and CDR2 are PRHDT and FYEKMQ (reference sequence). This CDR3 has 15 amino acids. V was pared by 0 bases and J by 2 bases, with 0 bases of the junction left unmatched. CDR3 sequence (DNA): TGTGCCAGCAGCTTAGGGGGACAGGGGGCCTACGAGCAGTACTTC. It translates to CASSLGGQGAYEQYF.

This chain links TRBV5-1 with TRBJ1-2; D is unclear. The CDR3 covers 15 residues. The V end was cut by 0 bases, the J end by 2 bases, with 11 bases between. Looked up from germline, CDR1 is SGHRS and CDR2 is YFSETQ. The CDR3 nucleotides are TGCGCCAGCAGCTTGGATGGAGCGAGAAACTATGGCTACACCTTC. Its protein product is CASSLDGARNYGYTF.

This chain uses TRBV7-9 with TRBJ2-1; 8 nucleotides agree with TRBD2. The V and J ends lost 5 bases and 5 bases, in that order; junction bases with no gene match: 14. The length of the CDR3 is 17 residues. Germline loops: CDR1 SEHNR, CDR2 FQNEAQ (reference sequence). The CDR3 loop is CASSPSGRGFRDNEQFF. CDR3 DNA sequence: TGTGCCAGCAGCCCCAGCGGGAGAGGTTTTAGGGACAATGAGCAGTTCTTC.

The V gene is TRBV20-1, the J gene TRBJ2-7; 15 bases line up with TRBD2. The length of the CDR3 is 18 residues. V lost 6 bases, J lost 0 bases, and 12 bases stayed unmatched. CDR1 is DFQATT, CDR2 SNEGSKA, per germline (reference sequence). Here the CDR3 DNA reads TGCAGTGCGGGGGGCCCGGGACTAGCGGGAGGAGGCTCCTACGAGCAGTACTTC. Amino acids: CSAGGPGLAGGGSYEQYF.

This chain uses TRBV7-9 with TRBJ2-7; 8 bases are shared with TRBD1. This CDR3 has 14 residues. V gave up 6 bases and J gave up 7 bases; unmatched junction bases: 11. Germline V gene lookup returns CDR1 SEHNR and CDR2 FQNEAQ (reference sequence). The CDR3 DNA follows: TGTGCCAGCAGACCTGGAACAGGGGGAGGTGAGCAGTACTTC. Its protein product is CASRPGTGGGEQYF.

This clonotype was recorded many times. The chain couples TRBV7-2 to TRBJ2-7; 9 positions agree with TRBD1. The CDR3 contains 14 residues. CDR1 is SGHTA, CDR2 FQGNSA, per germline. V was pared by 5 bases and J by 3 bases, with 5 bases of the junction left unmatched. CDR3 DNA: TGTGCCAGCAGCGTGGACAGGGGCTACTACGAGCAGTACTTC. Translating gives CASSVDRGYYEQYF.

The J gene is TRBJ2-1, the V gene TRBV29-1; the match to TRBD1 covers 7 bases. Germline assignment: CDR1 SQVTM and CDR2 ANQGSEA. CDR3 size: 14 residues. The J segment lost 2 bases and the V segment lost 4 bases, leaving 5 bases of the junction unmatched. The CDR3 DNA is TGCAGCGTTGTGACAGGGTGGCCCTACAATGAGCAGTTCTTC. It specifies CSVVTGWPYNEQFF.

This clonotype was seen only a few times. The chain couples TRBV30 to TRBJ2-5; no definite D call. The CDR3 consists of 12 residues. V lost 4 bases to trimming and J lost 4 bases, with 10 bases between them. Germline V gives CDR1 GTSNPN, CDR2 SVGIG (reference sequence). CDR3 sequence: CAWKGQAETQYF. For the CDR3, the DNA is TGTGCCTGGAAAGGGCAGGCAGAGACCCAGTACTTC. Full variable domain (outside the CDR3, taken from reference TRBV30 and TRBJ2-5): SQTIHQWPATLVQPVGSPLSLECTVEGTSNPNLYWYRQAAGRGLQLLFYSVGIGQISSEVPQNLSASRPQDRQFILSSKKLLLSDSGFYLCAWKGQAETQYFGPGTRLLVL.

This rearrangement joins TRBV3-1 to TRBJ2-1; 13 bases are shared with TRBD2. V trimming: 5 bases; J trimming: 6 bases; junction bases outside the gene matches: 4. Per germline, CDR1 LGHDT and CDR2 YNNKEL (reference sequence). The CDR3 spans 15 residues. The CDR3 nucleotides read TGTGCCAGCAGCGCGCGACTAGCGGGAGGCAATGAGCAGTTCTTC. Its protein is CASSARLAGGNEQFF.

The rearrangement joins TRBV20-1 to TRBJ1-4, with 8 nucleotides matching TRBD1. From germline, CDR1 is DFQATT and CDR2 SNEGSKA (reference sequence). CDR3 length: 14 amino acids. The V and J ends lost 6 bases and 4 bases, in that order; junction bases with no gene match: 7. CDR3 nucleotide sequence: TGCAGTGCGCCTCAGGGGGCGATTAATGAAAAACTGTTTTTT. The encoded protein is CSAPQGAINEKLFF.

This clonotype was seen a handful of times. The chain carries TRBV5-1 and TRBJ2-1; 9 bases fit TRBD2. V lost 4 bases, J lost 7 bases, and 12 bases stayed unmatched. This CDR3 is built from 16 residues. Germline assignment: CDR1 SGHRS and CDR2 YFSETQ. For the CDR3, the DNA is TGCGCCAGCAGCCCGCATACTAGCGGGTCCAATAATGAGCAGTTCTTC. Translation gives CASSPHTSGSNNEQFF. The whole variable domain, filled in from reference TRBV5-1 and TRBJ2-1, reads KAGVTQTPRYLIKTRGQQVTLSCSPISGHRSVSWYQQTPGQGLQFLFEYFSETQRNKGNFPGRFSGRQFSNSRSEMNVSTLELGDSALYLCASSPHTSGSNNEQFFGPGTRLTVL.